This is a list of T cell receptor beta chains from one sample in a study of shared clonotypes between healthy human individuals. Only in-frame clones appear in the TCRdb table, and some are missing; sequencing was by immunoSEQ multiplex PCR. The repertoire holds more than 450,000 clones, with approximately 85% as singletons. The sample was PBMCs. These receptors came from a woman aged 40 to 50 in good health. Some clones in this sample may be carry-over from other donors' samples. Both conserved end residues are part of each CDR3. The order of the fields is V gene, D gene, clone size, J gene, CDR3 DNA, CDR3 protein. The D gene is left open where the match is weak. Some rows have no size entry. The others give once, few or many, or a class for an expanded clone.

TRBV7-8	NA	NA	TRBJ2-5	TGTGCCAGCAGCTTAGGCAGGCAAGAGACCCAGTACTTC	CASSLGRQETQYF
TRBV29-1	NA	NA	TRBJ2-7	TGCAGCGTTTCGAATGAGGTCCGGGAACCCGCCTACGAGCAGTACTTC	CSVSNEVREPAYEQYF
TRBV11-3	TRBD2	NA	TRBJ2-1	TGTGCCAGCAGCTTACGAACCCGATTTGGACTAGCGGGACATGAGCAGTTCTTC	CASSLRTRFGLAGHEQFF
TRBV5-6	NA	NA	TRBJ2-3	TGTGCCAGCAGCTTGTTTTCCGGGCCCCCGGCTCCAGATACGCAGTATTTT	CASSLFSGPPAPDTQYF
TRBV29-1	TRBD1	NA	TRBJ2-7	TGCAGCGTCGTCACGGTACAGGGGGCCTACGAGCAGTACTTC	CSVVTVQGAYEQYF
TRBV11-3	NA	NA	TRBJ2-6	TGTGCCAGCAGCCCAGGGAGAGCTGGGGCCAACGTCCTGACTTTC	CASSPGRAGANVLTF
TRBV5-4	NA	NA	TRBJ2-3	TGTGCCAGCAGCTCGAGGACTAGCACAGATACGCAGTATTTT	CASSSRTSTDTQYF
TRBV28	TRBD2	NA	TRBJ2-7	TGTGCCAGCAGTTTAGGTCGCCTAGCGGGATTGGTGTACGAGCAGTACTTC	CASSLGRLAGLVYEQYF
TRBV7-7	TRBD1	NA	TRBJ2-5	TGTGCCAGCAGCTTAGGGGGACAGGGGGAAGAGACCCAGTACTTC	CASSLGGQGEETQYF
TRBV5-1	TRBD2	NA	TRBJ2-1	TGCGCCAGCAGCACTAGCGGCGAGTACAATGAGCAGTTCTTC	CASSTSGEYNEQFF
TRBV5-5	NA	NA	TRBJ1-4	TGTGCCAGCAGCAGGAATGGTGGTGAAAAACTGTTTTTT	CASSRNGGEKLFF
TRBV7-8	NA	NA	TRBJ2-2	TGTGCCAGCAGCCTAGAGCGGCGGTACACCGGGGAGCTGTTTTTT	CASSLERRYTGELFF
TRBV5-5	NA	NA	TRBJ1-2	TGTGCCAGCAGCTCCTTGGGGACGGATGGCTACACCTTC	CASSSLGTDGYTF
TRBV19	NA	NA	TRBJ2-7	TGTGCCAGTACTGCGGGATCCATCCTTGACGAGCAGTACTTC	CASTAGSILDEQYF
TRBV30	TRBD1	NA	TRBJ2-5	TGTGCCTGGAGTGGGTTGGGACAGGGACTTTGGGCAGAGACCCAGTACTTC	CAWSGLGQGLWAETQYF
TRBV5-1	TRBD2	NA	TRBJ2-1	TGCGCCAGCAGCACCGGGACTAGCGGGGCCTACAATGAGCAGTTCTTC	CASSTGTSGAYNEQFF
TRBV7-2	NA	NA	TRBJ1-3	TGTGCCAGCAGCCCAATCGGGACTTTCTCTGGAAACACCATATATTTT	CASSPIGTFSGNTIYF
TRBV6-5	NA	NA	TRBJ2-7	TGTGCCAGCACCCCCCCGCAGGGAGGCGAGCAGTACTTC	CASTPPQGGEQYF
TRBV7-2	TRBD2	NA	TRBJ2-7	TGTGCCAGCAGCCCGCAGACTAGCAGTTCCTACGAGCAGTACTTC	CASSPQTSSSYEQYF
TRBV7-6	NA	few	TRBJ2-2	TGTGCCAGCAGCTCAAATGGGGGCAGGGGTCACACCGGAGAGCTGTTTTTT	CASSSNGGRGHTGELFF
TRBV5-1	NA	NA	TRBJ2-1	TGCGCCAGCAGCTGGGAAGCGGTTTCCTACAATGAGCAGTTCTTC	CASSWEAVSYNEQFF
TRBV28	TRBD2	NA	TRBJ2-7	TGTGCCAGCAGACAACTAGCGGGAGGTTCCTACGAGCAGTACTTC	CASRQLAGGSYEQYF
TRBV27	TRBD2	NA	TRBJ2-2	TGTGCCAGCAGTTTACTAGCGGGGAGCCACACCGGGGAGCTGTTTTTT	CASSLLAGSHTGELFF
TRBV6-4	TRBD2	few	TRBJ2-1	TGTGCCAGCAGTGGGACGGCGGGGGATTACAATGAGCAGTTCTTC	CASSGTAGDYNEQFF
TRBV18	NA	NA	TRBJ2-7	TGTGCCAGCTCACCAGGTGGGAGTGTCCACGAGCAGTACTTC	CASSPGGSVHEQYF
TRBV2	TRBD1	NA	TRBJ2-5	TGTGCCAGCAGCGTGGACAGGGGGGTCCAAGAGACCCAGTACTTC	CASSVDRGVQETQYF
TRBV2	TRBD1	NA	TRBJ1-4	TGTGCCAGCAGTGACAGGGGGAATGAAAAACTGTTTTTT	CASSDRGNEKLFF
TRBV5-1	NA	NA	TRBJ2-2	TGCGCCAGCAGTCGCTTGGGGGCTACGAACACCGGGGAGCTGTTTTTT	CASSRLGATNTGELFF
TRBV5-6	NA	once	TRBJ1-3	TGTGCCAGCGGATATCAACGGAACACCATATATTTT	CASGYQRNTIYF
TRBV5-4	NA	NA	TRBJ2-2	TGTGCCAGCAGCTTGTTGCCTACCGGGGAGCTGTTTTTT	CASSLLPTGELFF
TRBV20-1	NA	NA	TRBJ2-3	TGCAGTGCTTTAAACACAGATACGCAGTATTTT	CSALNTDTQYF
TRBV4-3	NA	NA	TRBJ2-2	TGCGCCAGCAGCCAAGATCGGGATCCGGGATACACCGGGGAGCTGTTTTTT	CASSQDRDPGYTGELFF
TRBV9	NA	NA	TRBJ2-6	TGTGCCGGGGCCTTGGACTACAACGTCCTGACTTTC	CAGALDYNVLTF
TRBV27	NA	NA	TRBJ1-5	TGTGCCAGCAGAACCACGGGGGTGGGAGCACGCATCAATCAGCCCCAGCATTTT	CASRTTGVGARINQPQHF
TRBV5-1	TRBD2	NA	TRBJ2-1	TGCGCCAGCAGCTCGAGACTAGCAGACAATGAGCAGTTCTTC	CASSSRLADNEQFF
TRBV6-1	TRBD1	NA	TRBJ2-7	TGTGCCAGCAGACTCCAGGGGGCGGGCCCCTACGAGCAGTACTTC	CASRLQGAGPYEQYF
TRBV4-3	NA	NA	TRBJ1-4	TGCGCCAGCAGCCAAGTATTTAGAACTAATGAAAAACTGTTTTTT	CASSQVFRTNEKLFF
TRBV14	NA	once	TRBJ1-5	TGTGCCAGCAGCCATGCTGACGGGGAGCCCCAGCATTTT	CASSHADGEPQHF
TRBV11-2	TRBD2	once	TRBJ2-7	TGTGCCAGCAGCTTGACAGGACTAGCGGGAGGGGACGAGCAGTACTTC	CASSLTGLAGGDEQYF
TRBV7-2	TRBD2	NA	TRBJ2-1	TGTGCCAGCAGCTTAGCCGGACTAGACGATGAGCAGTTCTTC	CASSLAGLDDEQFF
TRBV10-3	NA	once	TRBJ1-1	TGTGCCATCAGTCTTTCGGACCTCGGGGCAGGGGACACTGAAGCTTTCTTT	CAISLSDLGAGDTEAFF
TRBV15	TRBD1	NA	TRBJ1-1	TGTGCCACCAGCAGACTCGGGACAGGTGAAGCTTTCTTT	CATSRLGTGEAFF